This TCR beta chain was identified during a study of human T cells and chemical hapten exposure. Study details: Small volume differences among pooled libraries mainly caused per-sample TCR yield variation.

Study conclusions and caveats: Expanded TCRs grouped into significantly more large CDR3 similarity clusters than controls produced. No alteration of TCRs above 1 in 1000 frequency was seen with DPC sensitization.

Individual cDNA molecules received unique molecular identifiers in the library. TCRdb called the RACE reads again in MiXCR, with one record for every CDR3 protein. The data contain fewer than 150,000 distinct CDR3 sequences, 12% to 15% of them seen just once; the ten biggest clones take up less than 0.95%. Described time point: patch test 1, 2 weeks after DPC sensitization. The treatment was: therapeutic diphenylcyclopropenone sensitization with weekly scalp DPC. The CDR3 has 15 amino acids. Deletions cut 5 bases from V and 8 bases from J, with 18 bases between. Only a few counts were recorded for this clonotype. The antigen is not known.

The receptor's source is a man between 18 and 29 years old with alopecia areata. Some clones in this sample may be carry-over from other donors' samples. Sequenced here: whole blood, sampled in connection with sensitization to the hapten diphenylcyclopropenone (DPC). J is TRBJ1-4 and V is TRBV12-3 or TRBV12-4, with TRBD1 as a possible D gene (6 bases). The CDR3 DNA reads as TGTGCCAGCAGTCCGGGGACACACCATGGGGAAAAACTGTTTTTT. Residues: CASSPGTHHGEKLFF.